This is a list of T cell receptor beta chains from one sample in a study of CD8 T cells in Susac syndrome. TCRdb used MiXCR to reprocess the immunoSEQ multiplex PCR reads, holding one entry per CDR3 protein. The table shows 150,000 to 200,000 distinct CDR3 sequences, with 90% to 96% occurring only once. Sample: CD4+ T cells from PBMCs. The source of these receptors is a human donor with multiple sclerosis. Both conserved end residues are part of each CDR3. D genes are given only for firm matches. The listing skips clone size in some rows; elsewhere it reads once, few, many or a size class.

abundance,d_gene,j_gene,v_gene,CDR3aa,CDR3nt
-,-,TRBJ2-4,TRBV20-1,CSAQRLETRGTGIQYF,TGCAGTGCCCAGAGGTTAGAGACAAGGGGTACGGGCATTCAGTACTTC
-,-,TRBJ2-5,TRBV20-1,CSAPGGGYQETQYF,TGCAGTGCTCCAGGGGGAGGTTACCAAGAGACCCAGTACTTC
-,-,TRBJ1-1,TRBV5-1,CASSLAVGNTEAFF,TGCGCCAGCAGCTTGGCCGTGGGAAACACTGAAGCTTTCTTT
once,TRBD2,TRBJ2-3,TRBV20-1,CSASPLSGGRTDTQYF,TGCAGTGCTAGCCCCCTTAGCGGGGGGCGCACAGATACGCAGTATTTT
-,-,TRBJ2-2,TRBV4-2,CASSWRTENTGELFF,TGTGCCAGCAGCTGGCGAACAGAGAACACCGGGGAGCTGTTTTTT
-,-,TRBJ2-3,TRBV6-5,CASGLLGGSTDTQYF,TGTGCCAGCGGCCTCCTCGGCGGGAGCACAGATACGCAGTATTTT
-,-,TRBJ2-5,TRBV3-1,CASSQEGLVETQYF,TGTGCCAGCAGCCAAGAGGGACTCGTCGAGACCCAGTACTTC
-,-,TRBJ2-4,TRBV20-1,CSASWVAKNIQYF,TGCAGTGCTAGCTGGGTAGCCAAAAACATTCAGTACTTC
-,TRBD2,TRBJ2-3,TRBV4-3,CASSQERRGETDTQYF,TGCGCCAGCAGCCAAGAACGGCGGGGGGAGACAGATACGCAGTATTTT
once,-,TRBJ1-1,TRBV29-1,CSVVYLTDTEAFF,TGCAGCGTTGTGTACCTAACGGACACTGAAGCTTTCTTT
-,-,TRBJ2-5,TRBV18,CASSQGDETQYF,TGTGCCAGCTCACAGGGCGACGAGACCCAGTACTTC
-,-,TRBJ2-5,TRBV5-4,CASSPSGWGEGQETQYF,TGTGCCAGCAGCCCGTCAGGGTGGGGGGAAGGCCAAGAGACCCAGTACTTC
-,-,TRBJ1-1,TRBV20-1,CSARGRETEAFF,TGCAGTGCTAGAGGGCGAGAGACTGAAGCTTTCTTT
-,-,TRBJ2-1,TRBV30,CAGTQGTEQFF,TGTGCCGGGACGCAGGGTACTGAGCAGTTCTTC
-,-,TRBJ1-6,TRBV20-1,CSARDLDSPLHF,TGCAGTGCTAGAGATTTAGACTCACCCCTCCACTTT
-,-,TRBJ1-2,TRBV7-9,CASSSGLSGYTF,TGTGCCAGCAGCTCAGGGTTGTCTGGCTACACCTTC
-,TRBD1,TRBJ1-5,TRBV25-1,CASSHRGTDQPQHF,TGTGCCAGCAGTCATAGAGGGACAGATCAGCCCCAGCATTTT
-,-,TRBJ1-4,TRBV3-1,CASSQSRGSSEKLFF,TGTGCCAGCAGCCAAAGCAGGGGCTCTAGTGAAAAACTGTTTTTT
-,TRBD1,TRBJ1-4,TRBV29-1,CSVVNPTGANEKLFF,TGCAGCGTTGTGAATCCGACAGGGGCAAATGAAAAACTGTTTTTT
-,TRBD1,TRBJ2-3,TRBV3-1,CASSTRRQGSDTQYF,TGTGCCAGCAGCACCCGTCGACAGGGGTCGGATACGCAGTATTTT
-,-,TRBJ2-5,TRBV30,CAWKRVFQETQYF,TGTGCCTGGAAACGGGTTTTCCAAGAGACCCAGTACTTC
-,TRBD1,TRBJ2-7,TRBV28,CASSPTGDLYEQYF,TGTGCCAGCAGCCCCACAGGGGATCTCTACGAGCAGTACTTC
-,-,TRBJ2-1,TRBV20-1,CSARDRLGGEQFF,TGCAGTGCTAGAGATCGGTTGGGGGGTGAGCAGTTCTTC
once,-,TRBJ1-4,TRBV29-1,CSVAGQSLRELFF,TGCAGCGTTGCTGGGCAGTCCCTGAGGGAACTGTTTTTT
-,-,TRBJ2-3,TRBV20-1,CSARGLSPDTQYF,TGCAGTGCTAGAGGATTAAGCCCAGATACGCAGTATTTT
once,-,TRBJ1-1,TRBV3-1,CASSSSGNTEAFF,TGTGCCAGCAGCTCGTCAGGGAACACTGAAGCTTTCTTT
-,-,TRBJ2-4,TRBV12-3/TRBV12-4,CASSGYVAKNIQYF,TGTGCCAGCAGTGGATACGTGGCCAAAAACATTCAGTACTTC
-,-,TRBJ2-1,TRBV29-1,CSVADGGSYNEQFF,TGCAGCGTTGCAGATGGGGGCTCCTACAATGAGCAGTTCTTC
-,TRBD2,TRBJ2-5,TRBV11-2,CASSFRTRQETQYF,TGTGCCAGCAGCTTCCGGACTAGACAAGAGACCCAGTACTTC
-,-,TRBJ1-4,TRBV4-2,CASSQRGDKLFF,TGTGCCAGCAGCCAAAGGGGTGATAAACTGTTTTTT
-,TRBD1,TRBJ1-6,TRBV5-1,CASSFAGGDSPLHF,TGCGCCAGCAGCTTCGCAGGGGGAGATTCACCCCTCCACTTT
once,-,TRBJ1-1,TRBV7-8,CASSFLGQALLPEAFF,TGTGCCAGCAGCTTCCTGGGTCAGGCCCTTTTGCCTGAAGCTTTCTTT
-,-,TRBJ1-2,TRBV20-1,CSARDQGRDGYTF,TGCAGTGCTAGAGACCAGGGACGCGATGGCTACACCTTC
-,-,TRBJ2-7,TRBV29-1,CSVRGVRAYEQYF,TGCAGCGTTAGGGGGGTCAGGGCCTACGAGCAGTACTTC
-,TRBD1,TRBJ1-2,TRBV29-1,CSVAGTEIYGYTF,TGCAGCGTAGCCGGGACAGAGATCTATGGCTACACCTTC
once,TRBD2,TRBJ2-1,TRBV20-1,CSARARGGSSYNEQFF,TGCAGTGCTAGAGCTCGGGGGGGGAGCTCCTACAATGAGCAGTTCTTC
-,-,TRBJ2-7,TRBV6-2/TRBV6-3,CASEDTDYEQYF,TGTGCCAGCGAGGACACAGACTACGAGCAGTACTTC